The present T cell receptor (beta chain) was sequenced within a study of cytomegalovirus exposure and HLA in healthy donors. PCR involved 60 Vbeta and 13 Jbeta primers. Clones were read by immunoSEQ multiplex PCR, and TCRdb kept only the in-frame ones, dropping some. The repertoire has 55,000 to 70,000 clones, more than 80% of them found once; the top ten carry 2%. About this clone itself: What it binds is not known.

The germline V gene encodes CDR1 SGHRS and CDR2 YFSETQ. Unmatched junction bases numbered 5, after V lost 4 bases and J lost 6 bases. The CDR3 spans 16 residues. Study outcomes and limitations: Several of the most significant clusters appeared linked to common viral pathogens, based on a later analysis.

The sample comprised PBMCs. The receptor comes from a woman younger than 45 in good health and CMV-seronegative. This chain uses TRBV5-1 with TRBJ2-3, with 16 bases lining up with TRBD2. CDR3 in DNA: TGCGCCAGCAGCCCCGGGACTAGCGGGAGGGTGGATACGCAGTATTTT. This translates into CASSPGTSGRVDTQYF.